What follows are 29 T cell receptor beta chains derived from one specimen sequenced in a study of lymphopenia after photon versus proton radiotherapy. Assay: immunoSEQ multiplex PCR; the TCRdb copy retains only in-frame clones and omits some. The repertoire consists of under 35,000 clones, with 84% occurring once and the leading ten covering roughly 15%. The source material was peripheral blood, sampled from a patient treated with proton-based radiotherapy. Receptors originate from a woman between 65 and 79 years old with pancreatic cancer.

The rearrangement links TRBV11-3 to TRBJ1-2; a possible D gene is TRBD1 (6 bases). The CDR3 is 13 amino acids. V was cut by 5 bases and J by 2 bases, with 9 bases left in between. CDR1 and CDR2 from the germline V gene are SGHNT and YENEEA. The CDR3 reads CASSRQENYGYTF. DNA for the CDR3: TGTGCCAGCAGCCGACAGGAAAACTATGGCTACACCTTC.

This clone was counted a single time. J is TRBJ1-2 and V is TRBV6-1; 9 bases are a match to TRBD1. Germline CDR1 reads MNHNS; CDR2 reads SASEGT. After removal of 0 bases from V and 2 bases from J, the junction contained 4 bases not matched to a gene. This CDR3 has 16 residues. The DNA for the CDR3 is TGTGCCAGCAGTGAAGCCTTAGGGACAGGGAACTATGGCTACACCTTC. Residues: CASSEALGTGNYGYTF.

The chain is built from TRBV28 and TRBJ1-2; no definite D call. V lost 4 bases to trimming and J lost 3 bases, with 12 bases between them. The CDR3 consists of 14 residues. Germline V CDR1 and CDR2: MDHEN, SYDVKM. CDR3 DNA: TGTGCCAGCAGTTCCCCCTCAGGTCACTATGGCTACACCTTC. Translation: CASSSPSGHYGYTF.

A single count supports this clone. The chain combines TRBV27 with TRBJ2-5; the D gene could be TRBD1 or TRBD2 (5 bases each). Trimming stripped 2 bases from V and 1 base from J, with 11 bases between. From germline, CDR1 is MNHEY and CDR2 SMNVEV (reference sequence). This CDR3 is built from 15 residues. Here the CDR3 DNA reads TGTGCCAGCAGTTTAGGGGGATTTTCCCAAGAGACCCAGTACTTC. This gives the protein CASSLGGFSQETQYF.

The chain employs TRBV18 and TRBJ2-5; no clear D. Germline CDR1 KGHSH, CDR2 LQKENI. CDR3 length: 15 amino acids. Trimming pared 2 bases from V and 4 bases from J, leaving 14 bases between. The CDR3 loop reads CASSPSGRPGETQYF. CDR3 coding DNA: TGTGCCAGCTCACCATCCGGCCGGCCGGGAGAGACCCAGTACTTC.

J is TRBJ2-3 and V is TRBV18; D is uncertain. Germline lookup yields CDR1 KGHSH and CDR2 LQKENI. CDR3 length: 12 amino acids. Trimming shortened V by 6 bases and J by 5 bases, and 9 bases separated the two germline ends. CDR3 protein: CASSRGGDTQYF. CDR3 bases: TGTGCCAGCTCCCGAGGTGGAGATACGCAGTATTTT.

This chain links TRBV9 with TRBJ1-1; D unresolved. V lost 0 bases, J lost 5 bases, and 14 bases lay in between. The CDR3 contains 15 residues. The germline V gene has CDR1 SGDLS and CDR2 YYNGEE. Here the CDR3 reads CASSVGGRRETEAFF. Written as DNA, the CDR3 is TGTGCCAGCAGCGTAGGTGGCAGAAGGGAGACTGAAGCTTTCTTT. The full variable domain, in which reference TRBV9 and TRBJ1-1 provide the parts outside the CDR3, is DSGVTQTPKHLITATGQRVTLRCSPRSGDLSVYWYQQSLDQGLQFLIQYYNGEERAKGNILERFSAQQFPDLHSELNLSSLELGDSALYFCASSVGGRRETEAFFGQGTRLTVV.

The chain uses TRBV5-1 and TRBJ2-5; D is perhaps TRBD1 (7 bases). The ends were cut back, 1 base at V and 4 bases at J, with 11 bases in the middle. Germline loops: CDR1 SGHRS, CDR2 YFSETQ. The CDR3 contains 14 residues. CDR3 sequence: CASSLSGGGETQYF. CDR3 bases: TGCGCCAGCAGCTTGTCAGGGGGAGGAGAGACCCAGTACTTC.

The genes are TRBV6-5 and TRBJ2-1; 7 nucleotides line up with TRBD1. CDR1 and CDR2 from the germline V gene are MNHEY and SVGAGI. The length of the CDR3 is 14 residues. V lost 7 bases to trimming and J lost 6 bases; unmatched junction nucleotides: 9. The CDR3 here is CASTPGGIGNEQFF. The DNA of the CDR3 is TGTGCCAGCACCCCAGGGGGAATCGGCAATGAGCAGTTCTTC.

J is TRBJ2-3 and V is TRBV30, with TRBD2 identical over 13 bases. Germline CDR1 reads GTSNPN; CDR2 reads SVGIG (reference sequence). The CDR3 sequence is 11 residues long. The J segment lost 12 bases and the V segment lost 5 bases, leaving 2 bases of the junction unmatched. DNA for the CDR3: TGTGCCTGGGGACTAGCGGGAGACCAGTATTTT. Translated, it gives CAWGLAGDQYF.

This clone showed up just a few times. The chain carries TRBV28 and TRBJ1-6; TRBD1 is a possible D gene (5 bases). Trimming cost V 6 bases and J 8 bases, with 5 bases left between them. The germline CDR1 and CDR2 sequences are MDHEN and SYDVKM. The CDR3 covers 11 residues. This CDR3 is CASRGDSPLHF. Written as DNA, the CDR3 is TGTGCCAGCAGGGGGGATTCACCCCTCCACTTT. Using reference TRBV28 and TRBJ1-6 for the parts outside the CDR3, the full variable domain is DVKVTQSSRYLVKRTGEKVFLECVQDMDHENMFWYRQDPGLGLRLIYFSYDVKMKEKGDIPEGYSVSREKKERFSLILESASTNQTSMYLCASRGDSPLHFGNGTRLTVT.

V usage is TRBV11-2 and J usage is TRBJ2-5; 8 positions agree with TRBD2. The CDR3 consists of 15 residues. Germline values: CDR1 SGHAT, CDR2 FQNNGV. After removal of 4 bases from V and 7 bases from J, the junction contained 11 bases not matched to a gene. CDR3 protein: CASSSTTSEGGTQYF. In DNA, the CDR3 is TGTGCCAGCAGCTCCACGACTAGCGAGGGGGGGACCCAGTACTTC. The whole variable domain, filled in from reference TRBV11-2 and TRBJ2-5, reads EAGVAQSPRYKIIEKRQSVAFWCNPISGHATLYWYQQILGQGPKLLIQFQNNGVVDDSQLPKDRFSAERLKGVDSTLKIQPAKLEDSAVYLCASSSTTSEGGTQYFGPGTRLLVL.

The chain is built from TRBV29-1 and TRBJ1-1, with D maybe TRBD1 (5 bases). From germline, CDR1 is SQVTM and CDR2 ANQGSEA. This CDR3 is built from 13 residues. The V gene lost 7 bases and the J gene lost 2 bases, with 14 bases spanning the gap. The CDR3 loop reads CSASTDINTEAFF. DNA for the CDR3: TGCAGCGCTTCGACAGATATTAACACTGAAGCTTTCTTT.

The chain links TRBV10-3 to TRBJ2-1; 8 bases fit TRBD2. CDR3 length: 13 residues. Germline trimming cut 11 bases from V and 7 bases from J; bases unmatched to any gene: 10. Per the germline V gene, CDR1 is ENHRY and CDR2 is SYGVKD. The CDR3 coding sequence is TGTGCCGGCGCCCGGGAGGGCCGTAATGAGCAGTTCTTC. Amino acid sequence: CAGAREGRNEQFF.

This sequence joins TRBV30 and TRBJ1-1, with D possibly being TRBD1 (5 bases). CDR3 length: 13 amino acids. The germline V and J ends were trimmed by 5 bases and 0 bases, with 10 bases remaining between them. Germline CDR1 GTSNPN, CDR2 SVGIG (reference sequence). The CDR3, as DNA: TGTGCCTGGGCCCCGGGGGTGAACACTGAAGCTTTCTTT. Its protein product is CAWAPGVNTEAFF.

This chain joins TRBV18 and TRBJ2-1; 11 bases are shared with TRBD2. Trimming took 4 bases from V and 6 from J; bases not matched to a gene: 5. The CDR3 has 15 residues. In germline, CDR1 is KGHSH, CDR2 LQKENI. CDR3 sequence reads: CASSLTSGTGNEQFF. CDR3 coding DNA: TGTGCCAGCTCACTGACTAGCGGGACGGGCAATGAGCAGTTCTTC.

The CDR3 sequence: CASRSQGMNTEAFF. The CDR3 bases are TGTGCCAGCAGAAGCCAGGGGATGAACACTGAAGCTTTCTTT. The chain carries TRBV2 and TRBJ1-1; tentatively, D is TRBD1 (6 bases). Trimming took 6 bases from V and 0 from J, leaving 11 bases between them. The germline CDR1 and CDR2 sequences are SNHLY and FYNNEI. The CDR3 loop spans 14 amino acids.

The chain is built from TRBV27 and TRBJ2-5; 14 positions match TRBD2. The CDR3 contains 18 residues. Trimming removed 3 bases from V and 2 bases from J; junction bases left unmatched: 8. Germline V gene sequence: CDR1 MNHEY, CDR2 SMNVEV (reference sequence). Written as DNA, the CDR3 is TGTGCCAGCAGTTTCCGGACTAGCGGGGGGCGACGGCAAGAGACCCAGTACTTC. The encoded protein is CASSFRTSGGRRQETQYF.

DNA of the CDR3: TGTGCCAGCAGCTCGGGACAGGGAGTGGCTGAAGCTTTCTTT. Amino acids: CASSSGQGVAEAFF. The chain combines TRBV7-6 with TRBJ1-1, with 9 bases lining up with TRBD1. The CDR3 sequence is 14 residues long. Germline lookup yields CDR1 SGHVS and CDR2 FNYEAQ. The ends lost 4 bases at V and 6 bases at J; junction bases unmatched: 6.

CDR3 sequence (DNA): TGTGCCAGCAAACGGACAGAGCTAGCCAAAAACATTCAGTACTTC. It yields the protein CASKRTELAKNIQYF. The chain joins TRBV28 to TRBJ2-4; D is possibly TRBD1 (6 bases). Germline V gene lookup returns CDR1 MDHEN and CDR2 SYDVKM. V was cut by 7 bases and J by 0 bases, with 13 bases left in between. The CDR3 loop spans 15 amino acids.

This chain links TRBV28 with TRBJ1-5, with D perhaps matching TRBD1 (6 bases). Germline values: CDR1 MDHEN, CDR2 SYDVKM. Trimming left V 2 bases short and J 7 bases short, with 9 bases between. This CDR3 spans 13 amino acids. The CDR3, as DNA: TGTGCCAGCAGTTTAAAGGGGGGGCAGCCCCAGCATTTT. It yields the protein CASSLKGGQPQHF.

This chain connects TRBV6-5 to TRBJ1-1; no reliable D call. With 7 bases removed from V and 2 bases from J, the gap between germline ends came to 5 bases. The CDR3 has 11 residues. Germline loops: CDR1 MNHEY, CDR2 SVGAGI. CDR3 in amino acids: CASMVNTEAFF. In DNA, the CDR3 is TGTGCCAGCATGGTTAACACTGAAGCTTTCTTT.

The chain recombines TRBV7-2 with TRBJ2-7; unclear D gene. Germline values: CDR1 SGHTA, CDR2 FQGNSA. The CDR3 totals 15 residues. V gave up 1 base and J gave up 0 bases, with 10 bases separating them. The CDR3 loop reads CASSLGMGSSYEQYF. In DNA form, the CDR3 reads TGTGCCAGCAGCTTAGGAATGGGAAGCTCCTACGAGCAGTACTTC.

The rearrangement joins TRBV6-6 to TRBJ2-1; TRBD2 matches at 8 bases. V was clipped by 4 bases and J by 5 bases; unmatched bases: 7. The CDR3 has 15 residues. From germline, CDR1 is MNHNY and CDR2 SVGAGI (reference sequence). CDR3 in DNA: TGTGCCAGCAGTTCCCGGGGAGCGGGGGACAATGAGCAGTTCTTC. Translated: CASSSRGAGDNEQFF.

This clone came up a few times. The rearrangement joins TRBV19 to TRBJ2-7, with 7 bases aligning to TRBD2. CDR3 size: 13 residues. With 1 base clipped from V and 7 bases from J, the junction kept 4 bases outside the gene matches. Germline CDR1 and CDR2: LNHDA and SQIVND (reference sequence). The DNA of the CDR3 is TGTGCCAGTAGTATAGGCGCGGGGGTTGAGCAGTACTTC. Translated, it gives CASSIGAGVEQYF.

The chain couples TRBV10-2 to TRBJ2-5; 7 nucleotides agree with TRBD1. The J segment lost 7 bases and the V segment lost 8 bases, leaving 7 bases of the junction unmatched. This CDR3 has 12 residues. Germline V gene sequence: CDR1 WSHSY, CDR2 SAAADI. CDR3 coding DNA: TGCGCCAGCTTAGACAGGGCTGGGACCCAGTACTTC. It is translated as CASLDRAGTQYF.

The J gene is TRBJ2-3, the V gene TRBV11-3, with D perhaps being TRBD1 or TRBD2 (7 bases each). Between the trimmed V and J ends, which lost 4 bases and 8 bases, there was a span of 19 bases. This CDR3 spans 15 amino acids. Germline V gene lookup returns CDR1 SGHNT and CDR2 YENEEA. The CDR3 DNA follows: TGTGCCAGCAGCTCCGGGACTACCCAGGGGGGTACGCAGTATTTT. Translated, it gives CASSSGTTQGGTQYF.

V gene TRBV6-5 combines with J gene TRBJ2-1; TRBD1 is a possible D gene (5 bases). V was trimmed by 5 bases and J by 6 bases, leaving 17 bases between them. The CDR3 is made up of 15 amino acids. Germline V gene sequence: CDR1 MNHEY, CDR2 SVGAGI. The CDR3 DNA is TGTGCCAGCAGTCGGGCTAACTCCAGGGCCAATGAGCAGTTCTTC. Translation gives CASSRANSRANEQFF.

V gene TRBV19 combines with J gene TRBJ2-7, with D possibly being TRBD2 (6 bases). Germline CDR1 LNHDA, CDR2 SQIVND (reference sequence). V lost 5 bases, J lost 9 bases, and 23 bases lay in between. This CDR3 comprises 15 residues. CDR3 in amino acids: CASSRRTSPDWVQYF. The CDR3 DNA reads as TGTGCCAGTAGTCGGAGAACTAGCCCTGATTGGGTGCAGTACTTC.